Below, 20 T cell receptor beta chains from the same sample are listed, as sequenced in a study of Ad26.COV2.S vaccination and SARS-CoV-2 variants. The protocol was immunoSEQ multiplex PCR, while the TCRdb copy is restricted to in-frame clones and leaves out a portion. The sample consists of roughly 700,000 clones, around 92% of them appearing once. Documented treatment: around 19 received Ad26.COV2.S at low or high dose, single or two shots; five or six received placebo; per-sample allocation not given. Vaccine and placebo recipients were sampled on day 63 after the first injection. This specimen consisted of peripheral blood, obtained in a trial of Ad26.COV2.S vaccine versus placebo. The receptors derive from a person between 18 and 60 years old who received the Ad26.COV2.S COVID-19 vaccine or a placebo.

Concerning this clone itself: Different DNA sequences within this sample yield the same CDR3. The V call is TRBV18, the J call TRBJ1-5, with 9 positions matching TRBD1. Trimming removed 6 bases from V and 1 base from J; junction bases left unmatched: 1. The CDR3 consists of 14 residues. Per the germline V gene, CDR1 is KGHSH and CDR2 is LQKENI. Here the CDR3 DNA reads TGTGCCAGCTCCGGACAGGGGAGCAATCAGCCCCAGCATTTT. Its protein is CASSGQGSNQPQHF. The variable domain in full, completed from reference TRBV18 and TRBJ1-5, reads NAGVMQNPRHLVRRRGQEARLRCSPMKGHSHVYWYRQLPEEGLKFMVYLQKENIIDESGMPKERFSAEFPKEGPSILRIQQVVRGDSAAYFCASSGQGSNQPQHFGDGTRLSIL.

V usage is TRBV5-1 and J usage is TRBJ2-7; 7 bases agree with TRBD2. The J segment lost 4 bases and the V segment lost 1 base, leaving 5 bases of the junction unmatched. Germline V gene sequence: CDR1 SGHRS, CDR2 YFSETQ. This CDR3 is 14 amino acids long. CDR3 protein: CASSLWDGRYEQYF. CDR3 coding DNA: TGCGCCAGCAGCTTGTGGGACGGGAGGTACGAGCAGTACTTC.

This clone turned up a few times. The chain joins TRBV2 to TRBJ2-2; D possibly corresponds to TRBD1 (6 bases). This CDR3 is 14 amino acids long. CDR1 is SNHLY, CDR2 FYNNEI, per germline. V lost 6 bases and J lost 2, with 10 bases in between. This CDR3 reads CASRDRLNTGELFF. The CDR3 nucleotides are TGTGCCAGCAGGGACAGACTCAACACCGGGGAGCTGTTTTTT.

This clone was counted a single time. V usage is TRBV6-9 and J usage is TRBJ2-7, with 11 bases lining up with TRBD2. Germline V lookup: CDR1 MNHGY, CDR2 SVAAGI. This CDR3 region has 20 residues. J lost 2 bases, V lost 2 bases, and 17 bases had no gene match. The DNA for the CDR3 is TGTGCCAGCAGTTATCCGATAGCGACTAGCGGGATCCCATTCCCCTACGAGCAGTACTTC. It codes for CASSYPIATSGIPFPYEQYF.

The chain recombines TRBV10-3 with TRBJ1-1; 8 bases are a match to TRBD1. V trimming: 6 bases; J trimming: 2 bases; junction bases outside the gene matches: 5. CDR3 size: 14 residues. Germline V gene sequence: CDR1 ENHRY, CDR2 SYGVKD. The CDR3, as DNA: TGTGCCATCAGAGGGACAGGTTTAAACACTGAAGCTTTCTTT. This encodes CAIRGTGLNTEAFF.

The gene calls are TRBV5-6 and TRBJ1-2; no firm D call. Trimming removed 3 bases at V and 1 base at J, with 10 bases between. Germline values: CDR1 SGHDT, CDR2 YYEEEE. The CDR3 loop spans 14 amino acids. The CDR3 protein is CASSSLQLNYGYTF. The CDR3, as DNA: TGTGCCAGCAGCTCGCTACAGCTTAACTATGGCTACACCTTC.

The chain combines TRBV12-3 or TRBV12-4 with TRBJ1-1; D might be TRBD1 (6 bases). The V and J ends lost 6 bases and 3 bases respectively, with 11 bases between them. The CDR3 extends over 13 amino acids. This chain's CDR3 is CASRGGTYTEAFF. The CDR3 DNA follows: TGTGCCAGCAGGGGGGGGACATACACTGAAGCTTTCTTT.

The J gene is TRBJ1-4, the V gene TRBV7-9; 8 bases agree with TRBD1. The J segment lost 5 bases and the V segment lost 5 bases, leaving 7 bases of the junction unmatched. The CDR3 has 15 residues. Germline CDR1 is SEHNR and CDR2 is FQNEAQ (reference sequence). CDR3 sequence reads: CASSPRGRGNEKLFF. CDR3 nucleotides: TGTGCCAGCAGCCCCAGGGGGCGAGGGAATGAAAAACTGTTTTTT.

The chain uses TRBV6-6 and TRBJ2-1, with no clear D. The CDR3 has 13 amino acids. Germline-derived CDR1 and CDR2 are MNHNY and SVGAGI (reference sequence). The V end was cut by 6 bases, the J end by 5 bases, with 11 bases between. CDR3 amino acids: CASRRLPNNEQFF. CDR3 bases: TGTGCCAGCAGGAGGTTGCCAAACAATGAGCAGTTCTTC.

This rearrangement joins TRBV29-1 to TRBJ2-7; D is possibly TRBD1 (5 bases). The CDR3 has 13 amino acids. From germline, CDR1 is SQVTM and CDR2 ANQGSEA. V lost 1 base to trimming and J lost 3 bases, with 10 bases between them. The CDR3 sequence is CSVEGQSHYEQYF. Written as DNA, the CDR3 is TGCAGCGTTGAAGGACAGAGTCACTACGAGCAGTACTTC.

This chain links TRBV24-1 with TRBJ1-5; D may be TRBD1 (6 bases). CDR3 size: 14 residues. Trimming removed 9 bases from V and 0 bases from J, with 11 bases in between. CDR1 and CDR2 from the germline V gene are KGHDR and SFDVKD. The CDR3 coding sequence is TGTGCCACCCAAGGACAGCTTAGCAATCAGCCCCAGCATTTT. Its protein product is CATQGQLSNQPQHF.

This clone was observed a handful of times. The chain couples TRBV18 to TRBJ1-3; D is unclear. Trimming took 3 bases from V and 2 from J, leaving 5 bases between them. CDR1 is KGHSH, CDR2 LQKENI, per germline. CDR3 size: 13 residues. CDR3 nucleotides: TGTGCCAGCTCACCGGACCCTGGAAACACCATATATTTT. It encodes CASSPDPGNTIYF. Variable domain in full (rest from reference TRBV18 and TRBJ1-3): NAGVMQNPRHLVRRRGQEARLRCSPMKGHSHVYWYRQLPEEGLKFMVYLQKENIIDESGMPKERFSAEFPKEGPSILRIQQVVRGDSAAYFCASSPDPGNTIYFGEGSWLTVV.

The rearrangement links TRBV5-1 to TRBJ2-3, with a tentative D call TRBD1 (6 bases). CDR1 is SGHRS and CDR2 is YFSETQ in the germline V gene. There are 14 residues in the CDR3. Trimming left V 7 bases short and J 2 bases short, with 14 bases between. The CDR3 reads CASAPGGITDTQYF. The CDR3 bases are TGCGCCAGCGCCCCTGGGGGCATCACAGATACGCAGTATTTT.

This clone was recorded once. The chain uses TRBV10-3 and TRBJ2-7; TRBD2 matches 12 bases. With 7 bases clipped from V and 2 bases from J, the junction kept 3 bases outside the gene matches. CDR1 is ENHRY, CDR2 SYGVKD, per germline. The CDR3 extends over 14 amino acids. The CDR3 bases are TGTGCCATCACCCCTAGCGGGAGGGCCTACGAGCAGTACTTC. This sequence encodes CAITPSGRAYEQYF.

CDR3 protein: CASSVVATVELNNEQFF. The CDR3 nucleotides are TGTGCCAGCAGCGTAGTGGCGACAGTCGAACTAAACAATGAGCAGTTCTTC. This rearrangement joins TRBV9 to TRBJ2-1; D might be TRBD1 (5 bases). Trimming removed 0 bases from V and 5 bases from J, with 18 bases in between. The CDR3 sequence is 17 residues long. Germline V gene sequence: CDR1 SGDLS, CDR2 YYNGEE.

The genes are TRBV6-5 and TRBJ2-1, with 10 bases identical to TRBD1. The CDR3 has 15 amino acids. V shed 6 bases and J 2 bases; nucleotides not matched to a gene: 4. Germline V CDR1 and CDR2: MNHEY, SVGAGI. This CDR3 is CASRVTGGPYNEQFF. CDR3 nucleotides: TGTGCCAGCAGAGTGACAGGGGGCCCCTACAATGAGCAGTTCTTC.

This chain uses TRBV12-3 or TRBV12-4 with TRBJ1-5; 8 bases align to TRBD1. The V and J ends lost 5 bases and 9 bases, in that order; junction bases with no gene match: 6. The CDR3 sequence is 13 residues long. The CDR3 loop reads CASSPDRERPQHF. The CDR3 nucleotides are TGTGCCAGCAGTCCGGACAGGGAACGGCCCCAGCATTTT.

The CDR3 loop reads CASSIVGAGNTEAFF. The DNA for the CDR3 is TGCGCCAGCAGCATTGTGGGGGCTGGGAACACTGAAGCTTTCTTT. The genes are TRBV5-1 and TRBJ1-1; TRBD1 is a possible D gene (6 bases). Per germline, CDR1 SGHRS and CDR2 YFSETQ. Trimming cost V 4 bases and J 1 base, with 14 bases left between them. This CDR3 spans 15 amino acids.

The genes are TRBV9 and TRBJ2-2, with unresolved D. Between the trimmed V and J ends, which lost 0 bases and 9 bases, there was a span of 12 bases. This CDR3 has 14 amino acids. Germline CDR1 and CDR2: SGDLS and YYNGEE. The CDR3: CASSVEASNRELFF. DNA for the CDR3: TGTGCCAGCAGCGTAGAGGCCTCAAACCGGGAGCTGTTTTTT.

The chain uses TRBV5-4 and TRBJ1-1; the D is unclear. V lost 2 bases and J lost 4, with 9 bases in between. The CDR3 spans 13 residues. Germline CDR1 is SGHNT and CDR2 is YYREEE (reference sequence). This CDR3 reads CASSFSEATEAFF. Written as DNA, the CDR3 is TGTGCCAGCAGCTTTTCCGAGGCCACTGAAGCTTTCTTT. Filled out from reference TRBV5-4 and TRBJ1-1, the complete variable domain reads ETGVTQSPTHLIKTRGQQVTLRCSSQSGHNTVSWYQQALGQGPQFIFQYYREEENGRGNFPPRFSGLQFPNYSSELNVNALELDDSALYLCASSFSEATEAFFGQGTRLTVV.